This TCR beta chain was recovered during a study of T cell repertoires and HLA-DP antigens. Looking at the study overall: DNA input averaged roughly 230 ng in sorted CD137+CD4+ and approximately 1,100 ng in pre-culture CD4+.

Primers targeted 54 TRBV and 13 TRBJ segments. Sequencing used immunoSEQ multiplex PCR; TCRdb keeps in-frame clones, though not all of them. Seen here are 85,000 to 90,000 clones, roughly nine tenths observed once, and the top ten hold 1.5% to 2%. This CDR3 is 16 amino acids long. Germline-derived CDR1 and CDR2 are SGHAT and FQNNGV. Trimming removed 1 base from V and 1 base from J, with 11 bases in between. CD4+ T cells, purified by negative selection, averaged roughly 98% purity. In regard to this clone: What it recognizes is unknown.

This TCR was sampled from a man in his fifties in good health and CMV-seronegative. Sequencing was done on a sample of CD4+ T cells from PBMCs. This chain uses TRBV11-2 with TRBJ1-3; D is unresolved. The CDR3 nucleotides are TGTGCCAGCAGCTTAGTTGCGCGGACTTCTGGAAACACCATATATTTT. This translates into CASSLVARTSGNTIYF.